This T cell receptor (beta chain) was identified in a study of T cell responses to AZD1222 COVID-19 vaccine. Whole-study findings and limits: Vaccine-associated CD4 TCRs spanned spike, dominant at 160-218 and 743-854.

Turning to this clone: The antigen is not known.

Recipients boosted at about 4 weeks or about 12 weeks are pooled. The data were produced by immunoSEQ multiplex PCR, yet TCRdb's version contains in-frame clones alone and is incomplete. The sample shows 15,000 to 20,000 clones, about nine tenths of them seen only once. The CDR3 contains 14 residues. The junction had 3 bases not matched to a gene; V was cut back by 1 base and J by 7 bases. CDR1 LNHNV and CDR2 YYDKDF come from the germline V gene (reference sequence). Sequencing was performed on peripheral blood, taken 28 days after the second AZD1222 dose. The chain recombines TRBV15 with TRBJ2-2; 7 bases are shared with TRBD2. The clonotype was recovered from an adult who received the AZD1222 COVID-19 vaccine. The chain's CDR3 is CATSRAGGSGELFF. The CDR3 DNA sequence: TGTGCCACCAGCAGAGCCGGGGGGAGCGGGGAGCTGTTTTTT.